The 10 T cell receptor beta chains below all came from one sample that was sequenced in a study of blood T cell repertoires in COVID-19. Data came from immunoSEQ multiplex PCR; TCRdb stores just in-frame clones and leaves some out. This table has under 200,000 clones, over 70% appearing once. What was sequenced was peripheral blood. These receptors all stem from a woman in her 70s who had recovered from COVID-19.

The CDR3 DNA sequence: TGTGCCAGCAGCTTAGATCTGTGGGGCAGGGCTGACACCGGGGAGCTGTTTTTT. The encoded protein is CASSLDLWGRADTGELFF. The chain carries TRBV11-3 and TRBJ2-2, with a weak D call TRBD1 (5 bases). With 0 bases removed from V and 3 bases from J, the gap between germline ends came to 17 bases. CDR1 and CDR2 (germline): SGHNT, YENEEA. The CDR3 loop spans 18 amino acids. Drawing the rest from reference TRBV11-3 and TRBJ2-2, the complete variable domain is EAGVVQSPRYKIIEKKQPVAFWCNPISGHNTLYWYLQNLGQGPELLIRYENEEAVDDSQLPKDRFSAERLKGVDSTLKIQPAELGDSAVYLCASSLDLWGRADTGELFFGEGSRLTVL.

The V call is TRBV29-1, the J call TRBJ1-1; TRBD1 aligns across 7 bases. CDR1 is SQVTM and CDR2 is ANQGSEA in the germline V gene. The V gene end was trimmed by 6 bases and the J gene end by 10 bases; junction bases not matched to a gene: 11. The CDR3 spans 12 residues. CDR3 region: CSVDDRAGGAFF. CDR3 DNA: TGCAGCGTGGACGACAGGGCCGGGGGAGCTTTCTTT. Using reference TRBV29-1 and TRBJ1-1 for the parts outside the CDR3, the full variable domain is SAVISQKPSRDICQRGTSLTIQCQVDSQVTMMFWYRQQPGQSLTLIATANQGSEATYESGFVIDKFPISRPNLTFSTLTVSNMSPEDSSIYLCSVDDRAGGAFFGQGTRLTVV.

The V call is TRBV10-1, the J call TRBJ2-1, with a weak D call TRBD2 (6 bases). Germline CDR1 is WNHNN and CDR2 is SYGVQD (reference sequence). V was cut by 3 bases and J by 4 bases, with 10 bases left in between. This CDR3 comprises 14 residues. CDR3 loop: CASSDRGMYNEQFF. The CDR3 bases are TGCGCCAGCAGTGATCGCGGGATGTACAATGAGCAGTTCTTC.

The chain has TRBV19 and TRBJ2-7; 8 nucleotides agree with TRBD2. Germline V gives CDR1 LNHDA, CDR2 SQIVND (reference sequence). V trimming: 3 bases; J trimming: 0 bases; junction bases outside the gene matches: 1. The CDR3 consists of 14 residues. For the CDR3, the DNA is TGTGCCAGTAGTATCGGGACTAGCTCCTACGAGCAGTACTTC. Translating it yields CASSIGTSSYEQYF.

The CDR3 loop reads CASSTDRGPGQPQHF. The CDR3 DNA follows: TGTGCCAGCAGCACCGACAGGGGGCCTGGTCAGCCCCAGCATTTT. V is TRBV9 and J is TRBJ1-5; 10 nucleotides align to TRBD1. V shed 4 bases, J shed 6 bases, and the junction held 7 bases outside the gene matches. Germline CDR1 reads SGDLS; CDR2 reads YYNGEE. This CDR3 comprises 15 residues.

V is TRBV5-6 and J is TRBJ2-7; 9 bases fit TRBD1. Trimming removed 2 bases from V and 2 bases from J; junction bases left unmatched: 5. The V gene's germline CDR1 is SGHDT and CDR2 YYEEEE. CDR3 length: 15 residues. The CDR3, as DNA: TGTGCCAGCAGCTTTTTGACAGGGGGTACCTACGAGCAGTACTTC. Translation gives CASSFLTGGTYEQYF.

The chain carries TRBV23-1 and TRBJ1-2; TRBD1 aligns across 10 bases. TRBV23-1 belongs to the ORF category, with a function that is uncertain. The CDR3 covers 18 residues. J was trimmed by 7 bases and V by 2 bases; bases with no gene match: 16. Written as DNA, the CDR3 is TGCGCCAGCAGTCAAGCCCCAAAAGGACAGGGGGAGTCGTGTGGCTACACCTTC. Translation gives CASSQAPKGQGESCGYTF.

The CDR3 nucleotides are TGCGCCAGCAGCTTGGGTCAGGGGGCGGATTCACCCCTCCACTTT. It is translated as CASSLGQGADSPLHF. The J gene is TRBJ1-6, the V gene TRBV5-1, with TRBD1 identical over 8 bases. The junction had 4 bases not matched to a gene; V was cut back by 0 bases and J by 8 bases. Looked up from germline, CDR1 is SGHRS and CDR2 is YFSETQ. The CDR3 length is 15 residues. Variable domain in full (rest from reference TRBV5-1 and TRBJ1-6): KAGVTQTPRYLIKTRGQQVTLSCSPISGHRSVSWYQQTPGQGLQFLFEYFSETQRNKGNFPGRFSGRQFSNSRSEMNVSTLELGDSALYLCASSLGQGADSPLHFGNGTRLTVT.

V and J are TRBV7-3 and TRBJ2-3, with D tentatively TRBD2 (6 bases). Trimming took 3 bases from V and 3 from J, leaving 19 bases between them. CDR1 is SGHTA, CDR2 FQGTGA, per germline. This CDR3 has 17 amino acids. The CDR3 DNA reads as TGTGCCAGCAGCTTCCCCCCCCCTCGGGAGCCAACAGATACGCAGTATTTT. Protein product: CASSFPPPREPTDTQYF. Full variable domain (remainder filled in from reference TRBV7-3 and TRBJ2-3): GAGVSQTPSNKVTEKGKYVELRCDPISGHTALYWYRQSLGQGPEFLIYFQGTGAADDSGLPNDRFFAVRPEGSVSTLKIQRTERGDSAVYLCASSFPPPREPTDTQYFGPGTRLTVL.

The chain is built from TRBV9 and TRBJ2-5; D not resolved. Germline V lookup: CDR1 SGDLS, CDR2 YYNGEE. V was clipped by 4 bases and J by 5 bases, with 9 bases between them. The CDR3 has 12 residues. The CDR3: CASSSGWETQYF. DNA of the CDR3: TGTGCCAGCAGCTCCGGGTGGGAGACCCAGTACTTC.